Presented here are 27 T cell receptor beta chains from one specimen sequenced in a study of T cell clonality in common variable immunodeficiency. The table came from immunoSEQ multiplex PCR; TCRdb's copy has only in-frame clones and leaves some out. The sample shows about 30,000 clones, no singletons; the ten largest hold about 12%. The source material was peripheral blood mononuclear cells. All receptors come from a person aged 18 to 75 in good health.

This clone was seen repeatedly, ten times or more. The read ends 3 residues early relative to the CDR3; the germline J gene fills the gap. This chain uses TRBV7-3 with TRBJ2-5, with 7 bases matching TRBD2. Unmatched junction bases numbered 10, after V lost 5 bases and J lost 4 bases. Per the germline V gene, CDR1 is SGHTA and CDR2 is FQGTGA. The CDR3 has 15 amino acids. The sequenced part of the CDR3 DNA is TGTGCCAGCAGCCCATTACCCCGGGGGGTAGAGACC. Residues: CASSPLPRGVET. The full-length CDR3 reads as CASSPLPRGVETQYF. The full variable domain, in which reference TRBV7-3 and TRBJ2-5 provide the parts outside the CDR3, is GAGVSQTPSNKVTEKGKYVELRCDPISGHTALYWYRQSLGQGPEFLIYFQGTGAADDSGLPNDRFFAVRPEGSVSTLKIQRTERGDSAVYLCASSPLPRGVETQYFGPGTRLLVL.

This clone was counted ten times or more. The CDR3 end falls 3 residues outside the read, so it is completed with the germline J gene. The genes are TRBV20-1 and TRBJ2-3; the D is unclear. Deletions cut 2 bases from V and 5 bases from J, with 14 bases between. Germline-derived CDR1 and CDR2 are DFQATT and SNEGSKA (reference sequence). This CDR3 is 14 amino acids long. This CDR3 is CSARKVAHLDTQYF. The CDR3 bases that were read are TGCAGTGCTAGAAAGGTGGCTCATCTAGATACG.

Comment on this clone: The read ends 3 residues early relative to the CDR3; the germline J gene fills the gap. The chain links TRBV11-1 to TRBJ2-7, with 7 nucleotides matching TRBD1. The CDR3 totals 14 residues. Unmatched junction bases numbered 3, after V lost 1 base and J lost 3 bases. Per germline, CDR1 SGHAT and CDR2 FQDESV (reference sequence). Partial CDR3 DNA: TGTGCCAGCAGCTTAGACAGGGGTCTCTACGAG. Its protein is CASSLDRGLYE. The complete CDR3 protein is CASSLDRGLYEQYF.

This clone was seen many times. The missing CDR3 end, 3 residues past where the read stops, is filled in from the germline J gene. V usage is TRBV20-1 and J usage is TRBJ2-5; TRBD2 agrees at 11 bases. The V segment lost 5 bases and the J segment 5 bases; nucleotides outside the gene matches: 10. This CDR3 spans 15 amino acids. Germline V CDR1 and CDR2: DFQATT, SNEGSKA (reference sequence). The covered CDR3 bases are TGCAGTGCTGATCCAACTAGCGGGGGTGGGGAGACC. It yields the protein CSADPTSGGGET. The entire CDR3 protein reads CSADPTSGGGETQYF.

This clone was picked up many times. The read comes to an end 3 residues before the CDR3 does, leaving the germline J gene to fill in the end. This chain links TRBV5-1 with TRBJ1-4, with D unresolved. Trimming stripped 0 bases from V and 10 bases from J, with 13 bases between. The germline gives CDR1 SGHRS, CDR2 YFSETQ. The CDR3 loop spans 14 amino acids. CDR3 sequence reads: CASSLGGEIGKLFF. CDR3 DNA, as far as it was read: TGCGCCAGCAGCTTGGGCGGGGAAATTGGAAAA.

The sample holds many counts of this clone. From the germline J gene comes the end of the CDR3, since the read stops 3 residues before it. This rearrangement joins TRBV20-1 to TRBJ1-6, with D possibly TRBD1 on 5 matching bases. The CDR3 spans 15 residues. The V gene's germline CDR1 is DFQATT and CDR2 SNEGSKA (reference sequence). With 2 bases removed from V and 0 bases from J, the gap between germline ends came to 8 bases. Partial CDR3 DNA: TGCAGTGCTAGATATGACAGCTCCTATAATTCACCC. The encoded protein is CSARYDSSYNSP. The whole CDR3 region reads CSARYDSSYNSPLHF.

This clone occurred many times. The read ends 3 residues shy of where the CDR3 ends; the end is completed using the germline J gene. The chain recombines TRBV20-1 with TRBJ1-4, with unresolved D. Trimming removed 3 bases from V and 8 bases from J, with 13 bases in between. Germline CDR1 and CDR2: DFQATT and SNEGSKA (reference sequence). The CDR3 consists of 13 residues. The CDR3 here is CSASAGPTEKLFF. CDR3 DNA, as far as it was read: TGCAGTGCTAGTGCGGGCCCTACGGAAAAA.

This clone was seen at least ten times. The read stops 3 residues short of the end of the CDR3; the missing end is completed from the germline J gene. The chain combines TRBV5-8 with TRBJ1-1; D is unclear. CDR3 length: 14 residues. V lost 4 bases, J lost 4 bases, and 14 bases lay in between. From germline, CDR1 is SGHTS and CDR2 YDEGEE. This CDR3 is CASSLRYLGTEAFF. The DNA read from the CDR3 is TGTGCCAGCAGCCTCAGGTATCTGGGCACTGAA.

This clone was recorded many times. The CDR3 end lies 3 residues beyond the end of the read and is filled in from the germline J gene. The chain combines TRBV5-1 with TRBJ1-6; 7 bases agree with TRBD1. CDR1 and CDR2 (germline): SGHRS, YFSETQ. The CDR3 is 13 amino acids. The covered CDR3 bases are TGCGCCAGCAGCTACGAACAGGGGAGGTCC. It yields the protein CASSYEQGRS. The full CDR3 protein is CASSYEQGRSLHF.

Notes on this clone: The CDR3 is cut off 3 residues early in the read; its end comes from the germline J gene. The J gene is TRBJ2-3, the V gene TRBV7-3; 14 nucleotides agree with TRBD2. CDR1 is SGHTA and CDR2 is FQGTGA in the germline V gene. CDR3 length: 17 amino acids. CDR3: CASSHGLAGGGQETQYF. The sequenced CDR3 bases are TGTGCCAGCAGCCATGGACTAGCGGGGGGAGGGCAAGAGACG.

This clone showed up many times. The sequence runs out 3 residues before the end of the CDR3; the remainder is reconstructed from the germline J gene. This rearrangement joins TRBV30 to TRBJ1-1, with D possibly being TRBD1 (5 bases). Germline CDR1 and CDR2: GTSNPN and SVGIG (reference sequence). V shed 4 bases and J shed 0 bases, with 12 bases lying between them. The CDR3 is 14 amino acids. The CDR3 is CAWTVRDVNTEAFF. CDR3 DNA, as far as it was read: TGTGCCTGGACTGTCAGGGATGTGAACACTGAA. Full variable domain (remainder filled in from reference TRBV30 and TRBJ1-1): SQTIHQWPATLVQPVGSPLSLECTVEGTSNPNLYWYRQAAGRGLQLLFYSVGIGQISSEVPQNLSASRPQDRQFILSSKKLLLSDSGFYLCAWTVRDVNTEAFFGQGTRLTVV.

This clone has ten or more counts. The CDR3 end is not reached by the read, which stops 3 residues before it; the germline J gene fills it in. The chain recombines TRBV18 with TRBJ2-7; TRBD1 matches 9 bases. Trimming removed 2 bases from V and 3 bases from J; junction bases left unmatched: 5. CDR3 length: 15 residues. Germline CDR1 KGHSH, CDR2 LQKENI. The sequenced CDR3 bases are TGTGCCAGCTCACCAGGGGACAGGGTCCTCTACGAG. Its translation is CASSPGDRVLYE. The full CDR3 is CASSPGDRVLYEQYF.

This clone was seen a few times. Coverage ceases 3 residues before the CDR3 finishes, and the germline J gene fills in the end. The V gene is TRBV18, the J gene TRBJ1-2; D gene uncertain. The V gene's germline CDR1 is KGHSH and CDR2 LQKENI. CDR3 length: 16 residues. Trimming removed 3 bases from V and 4 bases from J, with 18 bases in between. CDR3 in amino acids: CASSPSTPTDLYGYTF. CDR3 bases read: TGTGCCAGCTCACCGTCAACTCCTACAGATCTCTATGGC.

This clone has at least ten counts. With the read ending 3 residues before the CDR3 end, the germline J gene is used to fill in that end. The chain combines TRBV18 with TRBJ2-3; TRBD1 agrees at 7 bases. Germline CDR1 KGHSH, CDR2 LQKENI. The CDR3 totals 14 residues. Trimming took 3 bases from V and 4 from J; bases not matched to a gene: 4. CDR3 DNA, as far as it was read: TGTGCCAGCTCACCGAACCAGGGGGCAGATACG. Translation: CASSPNQGADT. The entire CDR3 protein is CASSPNQGADTQYF. Drawing the rest from reference TRBV18 and TRBJ2-3, the complete variable domain is NAGVMQNPRHLVRRRGQEARLRCSPMKGHSHVYWYRQLPEEGLKFMVYLQKENIIDESGMPKERFSAEFPKEGPSILRIQQVVRGDSAAYFCASSPNQGADTQYFGPGTRLTVL.

This clone showed up many times. The CDR3 loop reads CASSRRIESGNTIYF. CDR3 DNA (partial): TGTGCCAGCTCCCGCAGGATAGAGTCTGGAAACACC. The rearrangement joins TRBV18 to TRBJ1-3; D uncertain. Read sequence stops 3 residues before the CDR3 end, and the germline J gene provides the missing end. Germline CDR1 is KGHSH and CDR2 is LQKENI. V gave up 6 bases and J gave up 1 base, with 13 bases separating them. The CDR3 is 15 residues long.

This clone was detected ten times or more. Germline is not matched at one junction end, which may reflect a read error. With the read ending 3 residues before the CDR3 end, the germline J gene is used to fill in that end. The chain joins TRBV4-2 to TRBJ1-5; D not certain. This CDR3 comprises 15 residues. In germline, CDR1 is LGHNA, CDR2 YNFKEQ. Partial CDR3 DNA: TGCGCCAGCAGCCAAGACACACAGTCCAATCAGCCC. It is translated as CASSQDTQSNQP. The entire CDR3 sequence reads CASSQDTQSNQPQHF.

Of note for this clone: The CDR3 end is not reached by the read, which stops 3 residues before it; the germline J gene fills it in. This chain uses TRBV20-1 with TRBJ2-7; D is unclear. The CDR3 is 12 amino acids. V dropped 0 bases and J dropped 4 bases, with 7 bases sitting between them. Germline CDR1 DFQATT, CDR2 SNEGSKA (reference sequence). The CDR3 bases that were read are TGCAGTGCTAGAGATCGTTATTACGAG. Protein product: CSARDRYYE. The entire CDR3 reads CSARDRYYEQYF.

This clone was recorded many times. The DNA ends 3 residues before the CDR3 does, and the rest of the CDR3 is filled in from the germline J gene. The chain links TRBV7-3 to TRBJ2-2; 7 nucleotides line up with TRBD1. The CDR3 is made up of 17 amino acids. CDR1 is SGHTA, CDR2 FQGTGA, per germline. V lost 0 bases to trimming and J lost 0 bases; unmatched junction nucleotides: 4. CDR3 in amino acids: CASSLTPQGANTGELFF. The CDR3 DNA, read in part, is TGTGCCAGCAGCTTAACGCCCCAGGGGGCGAACACCGGGGAG.

This clone appeared many times. Read sequence stops 3 residues before the CDR3 end, and the germline J gene provides the missing end. The chain has TRBV6-2 or TRBV6-3 and TRBJ1-6; D might be TRBD1 (5 bases). V dropped 6 bases and J dropped 6 bases, with 18 bases sitting between them. The CDR3 spans 16 residues. CDR1 and CDR2 (germline): MNHEY, SVGEGT. The CDR3 region is CASSPSGGTSNSPLHF. CDR3 DNA, as far as it was read: TGTGCCAGCAGCCCATCGGGGGGGACTTCTAATTCACCC.

This clone appeared many times. Read sequence stops 3 residues before the CDR3 end, and the germline J gene provides the missing end. V is TRBV19 and J is TRBJ2-7, with 8 positions matching TRBD1. The V gene's germline CDR1 is LNHDA and CDR2 SQIVND (reference sequence). V trimming: 0 bases; J trimming: 3 bases; junction bases outside the gene matches: 22. This CDR3 spans 21 amino acids. The CDR3 DNA, read in part, is TGTGCCAGTAGTATAGATCCAGGGAGACGAACAACGGGACAGGAAATCTACGAG. Protein product: CASSIDPGRRTTGQEIYE. The complete CDR3 reads CASSIDPGRRTTGQEIYEQYF.

Worth noting for this clone: The CDR3 end is not reached by the read, which stops 3 residues before it; the germline J gene fills it in. The chain joins TRBV18 to TRBJ1-2; D not resolved. Per germline, CDR1 KGHSH and CDR2 LQKENI. V was shortened by 4 bases and J by 2 bases, with 8 bases between the two germline ends. This CDR3 contains 13 residues. The part of the CDR3 DNA that was read is TGTGCCAGCTCACTTAGTCCAAACTATGGC. This sequence encodes CASSLSPNYG. The entire CDR3 reads CASSLSPNYGYTF.

This clone was detected ten times or more. The read terminates 3 residues before the CDR3 end, so the remaining end is supplied by the germline J gene. This chain uses TRBV7-9 with TRBJ1-1; 7 bases map to TRBD1. Germline V gene sequence: CDR1 SEHNR, CDR2 FQNEAQ (reference sequence). This CDR3 contains 14 residues. V was clipped by 5 bases and J by 6 bases; unmatched bases: 9. The sequenced CDR3 bases are TGTGCCAGCAGCAAGACAGGGAGAGTCTCTGAA. As protein: CASSKTGRVSE. The CDR3 reads in full as CASSKTGRVSEAFF.

In the case of this clone: The CDR3 end lies 3 residues beyond the end of the read and is filled in from the germline J gene. The V and J genes are TRBV7-8 and TRBJ1-6; D unclear. Germline V lookup: CDR1 SGHVS, CDR2 FQNEAQ. The CDR3 has 16 residues. Trimming pared 3 bases from V and 7 bases from J, leaving 16 bases between. The sequenced part of the CDR3 DNA is TGTGCCAGCAGCTTTCGTAGTAGCAGTTTGAATTCACCC. Its translation is CASSFRSSSLNSP. The CDR3, in full, reads CASSFRSSSLNSPLHF.

This clone has a count of ten or more. The read comes to an end 3 residues before the CDR3 does, leaving the germline J gene to fill in the end. This rearrangement joins TRBV7-9 to TRBJ2-7, with D unresolved. The germline V and J ends were trimmed by 1 base and 5 bases, with 15 bases remaining between them. Germline-derived CDR1 and CDR2 are SEHNR and FQNEAQ (reference sequence). This CDR3 is 15 amino acids long. The CDR3 loop is CASSLGERKGHEQYF. The part of the CDR3 DNA that was read is TGTGCCAGCAGCTTAGGTGAAAGGAAGGGTCACGAG.

In this sample, this clone turned up many times. Read sequence stops 3 residues before the CDR3 end, and the germline J gene provides the missing end. J is TRBJ2-5 and V is TRBV15; D may be TRBD2 (5 bases). The V and J ends lost 5 bases and 4 bases respectively, with 14 bases between them. The CDR3 runs to 14 residues. CDR1 and CDR2 from the germline V gene are LNHNV and YYDKDF (reference sequence). CDR3 protein: CATSGRMAGETQYF. The sequenced part of the CDR3 DNA is TGTGCCACCAGCGGTCGGATGGCGGGAGAGACC. Full variable domain (remainder filled in from reference TRBV15 and TRBJ2-5): DAMVIQNPRYQVTQFGKPVTLSCSQTLNHNVMYWYQQKSSQAPKLLFHYYDKDFNNEADTPDNFQSRRPNTSFCFLDIRSPGLGDTAMYLCATSGRMAGETQYFGPGTRLLVL.

The sample holds many counts of this clone. CDR3 sequence reads: CASSFLPFRQGDYEQYF. The CDR3 DNA, read in part, is TGTGCCAGCAGTTTTTTACCCTTTAGACAGGGGGACTACGAG. The chain combines TRBV28 with TRBJ2-7, with 9 nucleotides matching TRBD1. Read sequence stops 3 residues before the CDR3 end, and the germline J gene provides the missing end. Germline V lookup: CDR1 MDHEN, CDR2 SYDVKM. There are 17 residues in the CDR3. Losses at the gene ends were 3 bases for V and 3 bases for J; bases not matched to a gene: 12.

This clone was counted between two and nine times. The sequenced part of the CDR3 DNA is TGTGCCAGCAGCTTTCAGGGACTAGCGACCAATGAG. It yields the protein CASSFQGLATNE. The CDR3 in full is CASSFQGLATNEQFF. This chain joins TRBV11-3 and TRBJ2-1; TRBD2 matches at 10 bases. The CDR3 end is not reached by the read, which stops 3 residues before it; the germline J gene fills it in. V trimming: 3 bases; J trimming: 6 bases; junction bases outside the gene matches: 5. This CDR3 contains 15 residues. The germline V gene encodes CDR1 SGHNT and CDR2 YENEEA.